This T cell receptor (beta chain) derives from a study of cytomegalovirus exposure and HLA in healthy donors (dated 2017 in TCRdb). Regarding the study in general: In an earlier analysis of about 560 of the donors, 250 to 300 Gb of sequence data and some 100 million unique TCR beta sequences from 180 million or so T cells were reported. Every repertoire in the discovery cohort had been generated on one and the same sequencing platform. The later analysis used no new phenotypic data to find candidate immune exposures, relying instead on TCR beta sequences and their occurrence across donors. Donor age, sex, ethnicity and CMV serostatus were compiled together with the repertoire data. Roughly 300 gigabases of sequencing data and 80 million or so unique TCR sequences were included in an early release covering several hundred HLA-typed donors. Across about 380 genotyped donors of the cohort, an average of 235,054 unique TCR beta nucleotide sequences per donor were sequenced, and approximately 17% of those sequences were non-productive. Class I and class II HLA loci were covered by the typing at four-digit resolution. In a later genetic analysis, genome-wide SNP genotypes for about 55% of the roughly 700 donors were used, and that subset was treated as a discovery cohort. Roughly five DR-DQ haplotypes were handled as single units for association and clustering, since linkage in the cohort was strong. The study aimed to test whether signatures of past pathogen exposure could be identified by cataloging public T cell receptors. A later analysis re-analyzed previously published TCR beta repertoires from 660 or so donors and added high-resolution HLA genotyping to study TCR occurrence patterns. Typing coverage varied by locus: roughly 620-640 donors for A, B, C, DRB1 and DQB1; approximately 500 for DQA1; more than 600 for DPA1; under 490 for DPB1. The study profiled the T cell repertoires of more than 500 subjects by immunosequencing and related them to cytomegalovirus serostatus. In an earlier analysis of several hundred of the donors, high-throughput TCR beta sequencing was used to judge whether each TCR beta V gene segment behaved as functional or pseudogenic. Of the 398 genotyped donors, roughly 85% fell in the genetic ancestry cluster associated with self-reported Caucasian donors. High-throughput TCR immunosequencing, statistical association of individual TCRs with disease status, and machine learning were combined to predict cytomegalovirus infection status. Besides the first cohort of around 700 subjects, a separate validation cohort made up of 120 or so different subjects was used.

On the study overall, not on this receptor specifically: Because the 87-base-pair reads could not distinguish some IMGT-functional V segments, including TRBV6-2 and TRBV6-3, those segments were excluded. The earlier analysis of approximately 590 of the donors excluded some 16 rarely observed V segments, including chromosome 9 orphons, because counts were too low. A later analysis found that HLA-associated TCR beta chains were more clonally expanded and had lower generation probabilities than equally common non-associated chains. The presence/absence analyses assumed that sequencing depth was roughly uniform across donors, and that assumption may not be true. Correlated functional status among segregating V segments might be attributable to linkage disequilibrium, but an unknown experimental factor could not be ruled out. While some public TCRs were present in many individuals, most TCR sequences turned up only very rarely across donors. The classifier was reported to diagnose cytomegalovirus status with high specificity and sensitivity in both the original cohort and the validation cohort. A further reported finding was that TCR beta sequences accurately predicted the HLA-A and HLA-B alleles for most subjects in the first cohort. It was suggested by the authors that the approach could potentially be generalized to other disease states and immunological phenotypes. Specific HLA alleles were associated with 15,000 to 20,000 TCR beta sequences at a false discovery rate of 0.05 in a later analysis. A few of the identified cytomegalovirus-associated TCR beta chains were confirmed in vitro to be specific for cytomegalovirus antigens. A later analysis found that TCR association rates varied across HLA loci, with DRB1 alleles showing the most associated TCRs and HLA-C alleles the fewest. The only immune exposure information available for the cohort was CMV serostatus. A group of highly shared sequence variants was considered likely to be a technical artifact of the sequencing pipeline. In a later genetic analysis, a missense DCLRE1C variant was associated with V-gene and J-gene trimming of TCR beta chains, and the association was replicated in an independent cohort. According to a later analysis, most CMV-associated TCR beta chains appeared to be HLA-restricted, and the HLA associations seemed to be driven largely by CMV exposure. When HLA alleles, especially DR and DQ, strongly co-occurred, TCR associations were difficult to assign to individual alleles. The study gave a list of more than 150 TCR beta chains associated with cytomegalovirus. Compared with the roughly 600-donor mean, donors in an Asian-associated ancestry cluster had fewer N-insertions in productive TCRs, according to a later genetic analysis. Because HLA typing was missing for some donors at each locus, association tests included only the typed subset. According to a later analysis, parvovirus B19, influenza, CMV and Epstein-Barr virus appeared linked to several top co-occurrence clusters. In an earlier analysis of about 540 of the donors, most TCR beta V segments were observed in productive rearrangements about 87% or about 30% of the time, broadly matching IMGT annotations. In this cohort, only TCR beta chains were sequenced, and detectable features were limited by the absence of alpha or paired-chain data.

Spanning cysteine to phenylalanine, the CDR3 consists of 15 amino acids. CDR3 DNA only is kept here, 45 bases in frame from base 1. Sequences SEHNR (CDR1) and FQNEAQ (CDR2) are obtained from the germline V gene (reference sequence). V is trimmed back by 6 bases and J by 9 bases, and the junction contains 11 bases that no gene match accounts for. A remark on this clone: There is no known antigen for this receptor. Per-base quality was not reported, and no clone a single base away is much larger than it.

The cohort comprised 550 to 700 healthy bone marrow donors. At the time of sampling, every cohort member was nominally healthy, though immune exposures that went unrecorded were likely present. The donor tested CMV seropositive, placing the donor among the approximately 310 seropositive members of the cohort. A peripheral blood sample was collected from each donor, and TCR beta sequencing was performed on peripheral blood mononuclear cells. The Qiagen DNeasy Blood Extraction Kit was used to extract genomic DNA from the blood cell samples. To prepare the library, the immunoSEQ multiplex PCR assay was applied. For the multiplex PCR, a mixture combining 60 forward primers for TCR Vbeta segments and 13 reverse primers for TCR Jbeta segments was used. The CDR3 region of rearranged TCR beta genes was amplified from genomic DNA by a multiplex PCR assay. On the Illumina HiSeq System, the amplified TCR beta libraries were sequenced as 87-base-pair reads. On the study's bioinformatics: A later analysis tallied approximately 87 million unique TCR beta chains across the roughly 610 repertoires, and approximately 9.9 million of those chains were shared by two or more donors. Raw reads were error-corrected and collapsed into unique sequences with a nearest-neighbor algorithm that merged closely related sequences to remove PCR and sequencing errors. CDR3 sequences were aligned to IMGT reference sequences to assign V, D and J gene segments. Each retained sequence needed at least a six-nucleotide match to both a V gene segment and a J gene segment. Rearrangements were classified as productive when the CDR3 lacked stop codons and remained in frame with V and J, and all other rearrangements were classified as non-productive. Following IMGT convention, CDR3 was defined as the stretch from the second conserved V-encoded cysteine to the conserved J-encoded phenylalanine. Sequences without an unambiguous match to a single V gene segment were excluded from the earlier analysis of approximately 600 of the donors. An earlier analysis of just under 600 of the donors called V segments functional above 56.7% productive rearrangements and segregating when the between-donor standard deviation exceeded 5%. A statistical classification framework was built to diagnose cytomegalovirus status from the catalog of TCR beta chain sequences. A later analysis assigned V and J genes by comparing TCR nucleotide sequences with IMGT/GENE-DB human TR gene sequences. The TCRdist pipeline was used in a later analysis to assign CDR3 sequences and most-parsimonious VDJ recombination scenarios. In a later analysis, each TCR beta chain was defined by its CDR3 amino acid sequence together with its V-gene family, and reads without a unique V-gene family were excluded. To address suspected cross-contamination and a sequencing artifact, a later analysis removed approximately 600 highly shared, low-generation-probability nucleotide sequences. For each public chain, a later analysis derived a clonal expansion index from normalized ranks of inferred template counts within each repertoire. A later analysis computed generation probabilities with a VDJ recombination model fitted to out-of-frame rearrangements, and checked the results against IGoR. A later analysis scored TCR-TCR, TCR-HLA and TCR-CMV co-occurrence with hypergeometric tests, applying a repertoire-size bias correction to TCR pairs. False discovery rates were estimated in a later analysis by permuting HLA or CMV assignments 20 times. In a later analysis, co-occurring TCRs were grouped using DBSCAN, and TCRdist sequence similarity was added for clustering within HLA-allele-positive subsets. Repertoires with fewer than 30,000 or more than 120,000 public chains were left out of co-occurrence clustering, as were about 5 repertoires with anomalous nucleotide sharing. In TCRdb, the immuneACCESS table is reduced to in-frame sequences with V and J assigned. These tables do not hold every clone; where another copy was compared, an unresolved V gene accounts for under half, and the others remain unexplained. V and J calls plus clone size are reproduced from that table; the DNA served to infer D and trimming. The sample records about 95,000 clones, around 70% of which are singletons. Roughly 15% of the sample is taken by the ten largest.

This clonotype was obtained from a woman aged 45-65 years in good health and CMV-seropositive. This chain is built from TRBV7-9 and TRBJ2-1, with 10 bases in between that match TRBD2. Sequencing was performed on PBMCs. Read as DNA, the sequence is TGTGCCAGCAGTCCCAGCGGGAGGGCCTGGGGTGAGCAGTTCTTC. The encoded protein is CASSPSGRAWGEQFF.